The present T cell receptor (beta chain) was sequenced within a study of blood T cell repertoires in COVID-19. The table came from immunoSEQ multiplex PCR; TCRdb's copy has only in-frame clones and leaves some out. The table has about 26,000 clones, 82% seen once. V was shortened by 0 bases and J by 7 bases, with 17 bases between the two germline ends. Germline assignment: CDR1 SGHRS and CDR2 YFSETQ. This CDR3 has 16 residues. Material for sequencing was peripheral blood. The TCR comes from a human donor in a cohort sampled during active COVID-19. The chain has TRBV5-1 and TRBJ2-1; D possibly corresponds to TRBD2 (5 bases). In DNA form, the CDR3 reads TGCGCCAGCAGCTTGGAGGTCGTCGGGATGGGGAATGAGCAGTTCTTC. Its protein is CASSLEVVGMGNEQFF.